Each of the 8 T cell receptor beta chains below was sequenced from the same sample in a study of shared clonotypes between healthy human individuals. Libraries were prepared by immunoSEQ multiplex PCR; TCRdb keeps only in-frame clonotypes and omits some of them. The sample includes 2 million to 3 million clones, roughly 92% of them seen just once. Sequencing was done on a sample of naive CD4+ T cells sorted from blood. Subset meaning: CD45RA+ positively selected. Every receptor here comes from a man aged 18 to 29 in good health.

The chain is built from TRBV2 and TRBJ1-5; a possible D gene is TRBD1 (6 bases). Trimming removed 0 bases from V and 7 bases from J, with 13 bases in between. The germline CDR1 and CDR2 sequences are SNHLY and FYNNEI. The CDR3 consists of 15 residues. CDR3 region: CASSEAGEGGQPQHF. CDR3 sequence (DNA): TGTGCCAGCAGTGAAGCAGGGGAGGGGGGACAGCCCCAGCATTTT. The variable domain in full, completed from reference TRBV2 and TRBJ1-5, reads EPEVTQTPSHQVTQMGQEVILRCVPISNHLYFYWYRQILGQKVEFLVSFYNNEISEKSEIFDDQFSVERPDGSNFTLKIRSTKLEDSAMYFCASSEAGEGGQPQHFGDGTRLSIL.

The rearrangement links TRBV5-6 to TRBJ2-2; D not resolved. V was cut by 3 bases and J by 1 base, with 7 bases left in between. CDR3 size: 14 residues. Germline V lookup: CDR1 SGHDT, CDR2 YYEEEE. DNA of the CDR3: TGTGCCAGCAGCTGGACGGGGAACACCGGGGAGCTGTTTTTT. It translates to CASSWTGNTGELFF.

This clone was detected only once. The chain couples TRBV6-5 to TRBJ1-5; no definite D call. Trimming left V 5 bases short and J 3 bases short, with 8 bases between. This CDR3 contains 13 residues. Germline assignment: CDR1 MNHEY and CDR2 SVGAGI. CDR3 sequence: CASSRNTNQPQHF. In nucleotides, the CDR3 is TGTGCCAGCAGTCGGAACACCAATCAGCCCCAGCATTTT.

The DNA for the CDR3 is TGTGCCAGCAGTTTCGACTCGAGAACGCACAGCGATACGCAGTATTTT. Protein: CASSFDSRTHSDTQYF. V and J are TRBV6-6 and TRBJ2-3; D is uncertain. Trimming took 4 bases from V and 6 from J, leaving 20 bases between them. Germline assignment: CDR1 MNHNY and CDR2 SVGAGI (reference sequence). The CDR3 covers 16 residues.

The CDR3 DNA is TGTGCCAGCAGTTTAAGTCAGAAGAACACTGAAGCTTTCTTT. Translating it yields CASSLSQKNTEAFF. V is TRBV27 and J is TRBJ1-1; D uncertain. The CDR3 extends over 14 amino acids. Germline lookup yields CDR1 MNHEY and CDR2 SMNVEV (reference sequence). V lost 2 bases and J lost 1, with 8 bases in between.

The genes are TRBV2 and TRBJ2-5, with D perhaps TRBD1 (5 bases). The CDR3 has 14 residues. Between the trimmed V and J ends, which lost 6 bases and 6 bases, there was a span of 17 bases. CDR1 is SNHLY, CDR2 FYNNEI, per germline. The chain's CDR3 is CASRGGALGKTQYF. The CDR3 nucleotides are TGTGCCAGCAGAGGTGGGGCCCTTGGGAAGACCCAGTACTTC.

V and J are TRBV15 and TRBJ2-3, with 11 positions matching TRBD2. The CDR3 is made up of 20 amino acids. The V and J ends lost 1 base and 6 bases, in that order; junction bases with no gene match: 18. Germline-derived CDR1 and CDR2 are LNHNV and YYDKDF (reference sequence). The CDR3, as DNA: TGTGCCACCAGCAGAGGGCCCAGGGGACTAGCGGAGTCCCCACGTGATACGCAGTATTTT. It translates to CATSRGPRGLAESPRDTQYF. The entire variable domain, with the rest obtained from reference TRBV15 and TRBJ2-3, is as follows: DAMVIQNPRYQVTQFGKPVTLSCSQTLNHNVMYWYQQKSSQAPKLLFHYYDKDFNNEADTPDNFQSRRPNTSFCFLDIRSPGLGDTAMYLCATSRGPRGLAESPRDTQYFGPGTRLTVL.

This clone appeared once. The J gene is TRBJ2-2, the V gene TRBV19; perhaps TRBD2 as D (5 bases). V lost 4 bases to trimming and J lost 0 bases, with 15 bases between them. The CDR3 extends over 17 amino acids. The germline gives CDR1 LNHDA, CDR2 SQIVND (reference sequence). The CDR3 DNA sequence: TGTGCCAGTAGTAACCCCACCGGGCGGGCGAACACCGGGGAGCTGTTTTTT. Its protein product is CASSNPTGRANTGELFF.